The 29 T cell receptor beta chains presented below share a single source sample, sequenced in a study of cytomegalovirus exposure and HLA in healthy donors. PCR employed 60 Vbeta and 13 Jbeta primers. Generated by immunoSEQ multiplex PCR, the TCRdb table keeps only in-frame clones and is missing some. This sample carries about 160,000 clones, around four fifths of them seen once, and the ten largest clones take 1.3%. Sample: PBMCs. Receptors originate from a woman between 50 and 59 years old in good health and CMV-seronegative.

The chain uses TRBV28 and TRBJ2-5; TRBD2 might be the D (6 bases). Deletions cut 10 bases from V and 1 base from J, with 16 bases between. The CDR3 covers 14 residues. Per the germline V gene, CDR1 is MDHEN and CDR2 is SYDVKM. The CDR3 bases are TGTGCCATTCAACCCGGGAGCTCCCAAGAGACCCAGTACTTC. Translating it yields CAIQPGSSQETQYF.

The V and J genes are TRBV28 and TRBJ2-6; D gene uncertain. V was cut by 1 base and J by 2 bases, with 6 bases left in between. The CDR3 is made up of 15 amino acids. Germline V gene lookup returns CDR1 MDHEN and CDR2 SYDVKM. CDR3 amino acids: CASSLSGAGANVLTF. The DNA of the CDR3 is TGTGCCAGCAGTTTATCAGGTGCTGGGGCCAACGTCCTGACTTTC.

In its sample, this clone was seen a few times. The chain carries TRBV15 and TRBJ1-5, with D maybe TRBD1 (6 bases). The CDR3 has 14 residues. The germline gives CDR1 LNHNV, CDR2 YYDKDF (reference sequence). With 4 bases removed from V and 5 bases from J, the gap between germline ends came to 12 bases. Here the CDR3 reads CATSIGTQYQPQHF. The CDR3 coding sequence is TGTGCCACCAGCATCGGGACACAATATCAGCCCCAGCATTTT.

The rearrangement joins TRBV2 to TRBJ2-1, with 8 bases fitting TRBD2. The length of the CDR3 is 13 residues. The germline V gene encodes CDR1 SNHLY and CDR2 FYNNEI. V was clipped by 0 bases and J by 10 bases; unmatched bases: 2. CDR3 nucleotides: TGTGCCAGCAGTGAAGCGGGACTAGGCGAGCAGTTCTTC. Protein sequence: CASSEAGLGEQFF.

This chain connects TRBV4-3 to TRBJ2-7, with D possibly being TRBD1 (5 bases). With 0 bases removed from V and 2 bases from J, the gap between germline ends came to 8 bases. Looked up from germline, CDR1 is LGHNA and CDR2 is YSLEER. This CDR3 spans 14 amino acids. The CDR3 reads CASSQDATAYEQYF. CDR3 DNA: TGCGCCAGCAGCCAAGACGCGACAGCCTACGAGCAGTACTTC.

This clone turned up a few times. The chain is built from TRBV19 and TRBJ2-7; no clear D. Germline V gene sequence: CDR1 LNHDA, CDR2 SQIVND (reference sequence). V shed 5 bases and J shed 1 base, with 12 bases lying between them. CDR3 size: 14 residues. CDR3 region: CASSVHSRSYEQYF. The CDR3 DNA follows: TGTGCCAGTAGTGTACACAGCAGGTCCTACGAGCAGTACTTC. The variable domain in full, completed from reference TRBV19 and TRBJ2-7, reads DGGITQSPKYLFRKEGQNVTLSCEQNLNHDAMYWYRQDPGQGLRLIYYSQIVNDFQKGDIAEGYSVSREKKESFPLTVTSAQKNPTAFYLCASSVHSRSYEQYFGPGTRLTVT.

The chain uses TRBV18 and TRBJ2-7, with no clear D. Trimming shortened V by 3 bases and J by 0 bases, and 9 bases separated the two germline ends. The germline V gene has CDR1 KGHSH and CDR2 LQKENI. The CDR3 is made up of 14 amino acids. The CDR3 sequence: CASSPWADSYEQYF. The CDR3 DNA reads as TGTGCCAGCTCACCTTGGGCAGACTCCTACGAGCAGTACTTC.

This clone was recorded only once. The V call is TRBV28, the J call TRBJ1-1; D is uncertain. V was trimmed by 6 bases and J by 3 bases, leaving 8 bases between them. The CDR3 runs to 12 residues. The germline V gene encodes CDR1 MDHEN and CDR2 SYDVKM. CDR3 sequence (DNA): TGTGCCAGCAGAGCTGTTGACACTGAAGCTTTCTTT. It translates to CASRAVDTEAFF. Complete variable domain (other parts from reference TRBV28 and TRBJ1-1): DVKVTQSSRYLVKRTGEKVFLECVQDMDHENMFWYRQDPGLGLRLIYFSYDVKMKEKGDIPEGYSVSREKKERFSLILESASTNQTSMYLCASRAVDTEAFFGQGTRLTVV.

This chain joins TRBV7-3 and TRBJ2-3; TRBD2 matches 16 bases. Germline lookup yields CDR1 SGHTA and CDR2 FQGTGA. This CDR3 has 19 residues. V lost 4 bases, J lost 2 bases, and 9 bases stayed unmatched. The CDR3 here is CASSSRGTSGRALTDTQYF. The CDR3 region has the DNA TGTGCCAGCAGCTCCCGAGGGACTAGCGGGAGGGCCCTCACAGATACGCAGTATTTT. Using reference TRBV7-3 and TRBJ2-3 for the parts outside the CDR3, the full variable domain is GAGVSQTPSNKVTEKGKYVELRCDPISGHTALYWYRQSLGQGPEFLIYFQGTGAADDSGLPNDRFFAVRPEGSVSTLKIQRTERGDSAVYLCASSSRGTSGRALTDTQYFGPGTRLTVL.

CDR3 in amino acids: CASSVGGRGYTF. In nucleotides, the CDR3 is TGTGCCAGCAGCGTAGGAGGTCGGGGCTACACCTTC. The chain carries TRBV9 and TRBJ1-2; D gene ambiguous. Germline assignment: CDR1 SGDLS and CDR2 YYNGEE. The ends were cut back, 0 bases at V and 8 bases at J, with 8 bases in the middle. The CDR3 covers 12 residues.

The chain couples TRBV15 to TRBJ2-7; 7 bases map to TRBD1. This CDR3 spans 17 amino acids. Per the germline V gene, CDR1 is LNHNV and CDR2 is YYDKDF (reference sequence). V lost 0 bases, J lost 2 bases, and 10 bases stayed unmatched. CDR3 protein: CATSRDIRGRIPYEQYF. The CDR3 nucleotides are TGTGCCACCAGCAGAGATATAAGGGGGCGCATACCCTACGAGCAGTACTTC.

This chain links TRBV28 with TRBJ2-5; D is ambiguous. The CDR3 sequence is 12 residues long. The germline V gene has CDR1 MDHEN and CDR2 SYDVKM. The germline V and J ends were trimmed by 7 bases and 5 bases, with 11 bases remaining between them. The DNA of the CDR3 is TGTGCCAGCATTGGCCCCGTCGAGACCCAGTACTTC. As protein: CASIGPVETQYF.

CDR3 residues: CASSSTLQGVVGNTIYF. The CDR3 DNA sequence: TGTGCCAGCAGCTCCACGTTACAGGGGGTGGTTGGAAACACCATATATTTT. The V gene is TRBV7-9, the J gene TRBJ1-3, with 8 nucleotides matching TRBD1. The germline V gene encodes CDR1 SEHNR and CDR2 FQNEAQ (reference sequence). V trimming: 4 bases; J trimming: 3 bases; junction bases outside the gene matches: 11. The CDR3 is 17 residues long.

V is TRBV6-5 and J is TRBJ2-1; 10 bases fit TRBD2. Germline V gene lookup returns CDR1 MNHEY and CDR2 SVGAGI. This CDR3 has 15 amino acids. V lost 7 bases and J lost 2; bases outside the gene matches: 5. The CDR3 region has the DNA TGTGCCAGCACCAACGGACTAGCGGCCTACAATGAGCAGTTCTTC. Its protein is CASTNGLAAYNEQFF.

V is TRBV7-2 and J is TRBJ1-4; D gene ambiguous. The V and J ends lost 5 bases and 1 base respectively, with 20 bases between them. The CDR3 extends over 18 amino acids. In germline, CDR1 is SGHTA, CDR2 FQGNSA. The CDR3 sequence: CASSLRLGYGQTNEKLFF. The CDR3 nucleotides are TGTGCCAGCAGCCTACGCTTAGGTTATGGGCAAACTAATGAAAAACTGTTTTTT.

The genes are TRBV5-4 and TRBJ1-2, with no clear D. The CDR3 sequence is 14 residues long. CDR1 SGHNT and CDR2 YYREEE come from the germline V gene (reference sequence). V lost 2 bases, J lost 0 bases, and 8 bases lay in between. The CDR3 bases are TGTGCCAGCAGCTTACCCGGTACTAACTATGGCTACACCTTC. Protein product: CASSLPGTNYGYTF.

The rearrangement links TRBV4-3 to TRBJ1-2; D not certain. Looked up from germline, CDR1 is LGHNA and CDR2 is YSLEER. The ends were cut back, 4 bases at V and 4 bases at J, with 19 bases in the middle. CDR3 length: 16 residues. The CDR3 sequence: CASSPSQAVSSYGYTF. The CDR3 DNA reads as TGCGCCAGCAGCCCCTCCCAGGCCGTGAGTAGCTATGGCTACACCTTC.

The chain carries TRBV5-6 and TRBJ1-2; a possible D gene is TRBD1 (5 bases). With 5 bases removed from V and 1 base from J, the gap between germline ends came to 12 bases. The CDR3 is 14 residues long. Germline V gene data show CDR1 as SGHDT and CDR2 as YYEEEE. The CDR3 nucleotides are TGTGCCAGCAGTAAACAGGTTAGTAACTATGGCTACACCTTC. Translated: CASSKQVSNYGYTF.

The J gene is TRBJ2-1, the V gene TRBV28; a weak D match, TRBD2 (6 bases). V was cut by 3 bases and J by 6 bases, with 21 bases left in between. The CDR3 covers 17 residues. Germline V gene data show CDR1 as MDHEN and CDR2 as SYDVKM. CDR3 in amino acids: CASSLGGRIQMFNEQFF. The CDR3 nucleotides are TGTGCCAGCAGTTTGGGGGGACGCATCCAAATGTTCAATGAGCAGTTCTTC.

The V and J genes are TRBV9 and TRBJ1-1; tentatively, D is TRBD1 (5 bases). This CDR3 has 13 residues. The V and J ends lost 6 bases and 4 bases respectively, with 13 bases between them. Germline values: CDR1 SGDLS, CDR2 YYNGEE. The chain's CDR3 is CASTRLGGTEAFF. For the CDR3, the DNA is TGTGCCAGCACCCGTTTGGGGGGCACTGAAGCTTTCTTT.

V usage is TRBV11-2 and J usage is TRBJ1-5; D unresolved. The CDR3 length is 14 residues. CDR1 and CDR2 from the germline V gene are SGHAT and FQNNGV. With 0 bases removed from V and 3 bases from J, the gap between germline ends came to 6 bases. In DNA, the CDR3 is TGTGCCAGCAGCTTAGAGTCTTACAATCAGCCCCAGCATTTT. It translates to CASSLESYNQPQHF.

The chain joins TRBV6-4 to TRBJ1-1, with a possible D match to TRBD1 (6 bases). This CDR3 is built from 16 residues. The ends were cut back, 2 bases at V and 6 bases at J, with 19 bases in the middle. Germline V gene lookup returns CDR1 MRHNA and CDR2 SNTAGT. Written as DNA, the CDR3 is TGTGCCAGCAGTGACACCAATAACAGGGCACTGGCTGAAGCTTTCTTT. Amino acids: CASSDTNNRALAEAFF.

The chain couples TRBV6-5 to TRBJ1-3, with D possibly TRBD1 on 6 matching bases. The CDR3 is 16 amino acids. V lost 0 bases, J lost 8 bases, and 17 bases lay in between. Germline values: CDR1 MNHEY, CDR2 SVGAGI. The CDR3 bases are TGTGCCAGCAGTTACTCGAAAACAGGGCAAAGGGACACCATATATTTT. This sequence encodes CASSYSKTGQRDTIYF.

V and J are TRBV28 and TRBJ2-2; 7 bases are shared with TRBD2. J gave up 4 bases and V 7 bases, and 24 bases lay outside the gene matches. Germline V CDR1 and CDR2: MDHEN, SYDVKM. The CDR3 has 20 residues. The CDR3 loop is CASTVFYSVVQGGFTGELFF. The CDR3 DNA reads as TGTGCCAGCACCGTCTTTTACTCTGTCGTGCAGGGAGGGTTCACCGGGGAGCTGTTTTTT.

The chain uses TRBV28 and TRBJ2-6, with D maybe TRBD1 (5 bases). Germline V CDR1 and CDR2: MDHEN, SYDVKM. V lost 6 bases and J lost 3, with 18 bases in between. The CDR3 length is 17 residues. Here the CDR3 reads CASRTSGYDGGANVLTF. CDR3 DNA: TGTGCCAGCAGGACTTCAGGGTACGACGGTGGGGCCAACGTCCTGACTTTC.

This CDR3 reads CASSSLTSGGPDLYNEQFF. The CDR3 region has the DNA TGTGCCAGCAGCTCCCTGACTAGCGGGGGACCAGACCTCTACAATGAGCAGTTCTTC. The V and J genes are TRBV12-1 and TRBJ2-1; the table's D call TRBD2 went unverified against the DNA. TRBV12-1 has pseudogene status. The CDR3 is 19 residues long.

This chain uses TRBV19 with TRBJ1-2; TRBD1 agrees at 9 bases. The length of the CDR3 is 15 residues. The J segment lost 6 bases and the V segment lost 4 bases, leaving 9 bases of the junction unmatched. Germline V gives CDR1 LNHDA, CDR2 SQIVND (reference sequence). CDR3 DNA sequence: TGTGCCAGTAGTAAGGGGACAGGGATGGTCCATGGCTACACCTTC. Protein: CASSKGTGMVHGYTF.

The J gene is TRBJ2-1, the V gene TRBV4-3, with D perhaps matching TRBD2 (5 bases). The CDR3 runs 16 residues. Germline lookup yields CDR1 LGHNA and CDR2 YSLEER. Trimming removed 0 bases from V and 10 bases from J, with 19 bases in between. In DNA, the CDR3 is TGCGCCAGCAGCCAAGATAGTAGGACTCACTCAGCGGAGCAGTTCTTC. Translated: CASSQDSRTHSAEQFF.

The chain links TRBV7-8 to TRBJ1-4, with 8 positions matching TRBD1. There are 16 residues in the CDR3. Germline CDR1 and CDR2: SGHVS and FQNEAQ. The V gene end was trimmed by 0 bases and the J gene end by 6 bases; junction bases not matched to a gene: 6. The CDR3 sequence: CASSLATGQGHEKLFF. The DNA of the CDR3 is TGTGCCAGCAGCTTAGCTACTGGACAGGGACATGAAAAACTGTTTTTT.